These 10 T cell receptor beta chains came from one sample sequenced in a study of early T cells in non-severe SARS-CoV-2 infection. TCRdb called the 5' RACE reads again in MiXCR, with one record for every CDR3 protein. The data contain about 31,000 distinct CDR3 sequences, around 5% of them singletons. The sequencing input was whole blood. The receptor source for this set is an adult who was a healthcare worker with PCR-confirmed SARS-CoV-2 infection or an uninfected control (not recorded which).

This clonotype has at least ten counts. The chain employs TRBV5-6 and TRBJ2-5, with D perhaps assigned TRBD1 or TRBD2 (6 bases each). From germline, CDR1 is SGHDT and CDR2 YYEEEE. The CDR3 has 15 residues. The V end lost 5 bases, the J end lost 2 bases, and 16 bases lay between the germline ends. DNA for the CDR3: TGTGCCAGCAGGCTGGAGGGGGTAGGGCAAGAGACCCAGTACTTC. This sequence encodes CASRLEGVGQETQYF.

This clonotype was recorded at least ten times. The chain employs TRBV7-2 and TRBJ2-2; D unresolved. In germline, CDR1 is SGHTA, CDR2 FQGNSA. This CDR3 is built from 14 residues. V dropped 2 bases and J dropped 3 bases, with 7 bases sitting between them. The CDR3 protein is CASSLSAYTGELFF. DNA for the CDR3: TGTGCCAGCAGCTTAAGTGCATACACCGGGGAGCTGTTTTTT.

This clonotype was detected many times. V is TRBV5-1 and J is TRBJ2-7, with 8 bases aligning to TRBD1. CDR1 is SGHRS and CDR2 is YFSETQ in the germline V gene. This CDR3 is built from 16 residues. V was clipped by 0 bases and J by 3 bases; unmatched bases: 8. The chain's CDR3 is CASSLGTTGAFYEQYF. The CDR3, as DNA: TGCGCCAGCAGCTTGGGCACGACAGGGGCCTTCTACGAGCAGTACTTC.

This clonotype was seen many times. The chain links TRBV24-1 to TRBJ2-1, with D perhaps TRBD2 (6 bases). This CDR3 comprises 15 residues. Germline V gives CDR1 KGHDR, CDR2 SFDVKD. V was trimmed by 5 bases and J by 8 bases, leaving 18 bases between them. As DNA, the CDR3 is TGTGCCACCAGTGCCCCGGGGTGGAGGGAGGATGAGCAGTTCTTC. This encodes CATSAPGWREDEQFF.

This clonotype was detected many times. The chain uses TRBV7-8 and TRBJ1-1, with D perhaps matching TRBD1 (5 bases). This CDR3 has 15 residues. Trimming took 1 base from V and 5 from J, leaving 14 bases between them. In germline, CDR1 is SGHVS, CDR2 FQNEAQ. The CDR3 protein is CASSLGARGATEAFF. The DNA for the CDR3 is TGTGCCAGCAGCTTAGGAGCCCGCGGGGCGACTGAAGCTTTCTTT.

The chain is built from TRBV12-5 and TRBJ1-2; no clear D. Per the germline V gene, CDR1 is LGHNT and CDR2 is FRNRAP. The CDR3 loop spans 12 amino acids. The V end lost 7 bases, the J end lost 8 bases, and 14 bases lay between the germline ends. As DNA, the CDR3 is TGTGCTAGTGCCCCGCCGACGGGGGGCTACACCTTC. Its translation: CASAPPTGGYTF.

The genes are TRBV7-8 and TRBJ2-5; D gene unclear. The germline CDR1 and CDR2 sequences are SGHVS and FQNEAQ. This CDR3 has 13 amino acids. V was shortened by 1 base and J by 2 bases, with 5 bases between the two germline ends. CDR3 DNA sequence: TGTGCCAGCAGCTTAGTCAGACAAGAGACCCAGTACTTC. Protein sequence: CASSLVRQETQYF. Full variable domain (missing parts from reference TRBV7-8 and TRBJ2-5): GAGVSQSPRYKVAKRGQDVALRCDPISGHVSLFWYQQALGQGPEFLTYFQNEAQLDKSGLPSDRFFAERPEGSVSTLKIQRTQQEDSAVYLCASSLVRQETQYFGPGTRLLVL.

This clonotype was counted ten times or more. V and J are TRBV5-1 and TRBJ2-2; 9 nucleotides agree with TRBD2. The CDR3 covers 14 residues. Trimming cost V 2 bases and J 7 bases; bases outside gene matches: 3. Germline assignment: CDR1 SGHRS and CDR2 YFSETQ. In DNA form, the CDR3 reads TGCGCCAGCAGCTTTAGCGGGAGTATCGGGGAGCTGTTTTTT. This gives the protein CASSFSGSIGELFF. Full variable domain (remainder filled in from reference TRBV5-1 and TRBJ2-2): KAGVTQTPRYLIKTRGQQVTLSCSPISGHRSVSWYQQTPGQGLQFLFEYFSETQRNKGNFPGRFSGRQFSNSRSEMNVSTLELGDSALYLCASSFSGSIGELFFGEGSRLTVL.

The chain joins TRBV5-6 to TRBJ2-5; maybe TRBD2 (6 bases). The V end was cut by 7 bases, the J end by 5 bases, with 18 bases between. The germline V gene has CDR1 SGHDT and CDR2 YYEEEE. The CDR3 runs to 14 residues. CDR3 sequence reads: CASGEFQGGETQYF. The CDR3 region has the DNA TGTGCCAGCGGGGAATTTCAGGGAGGCGAGACCCAGTACTTC.

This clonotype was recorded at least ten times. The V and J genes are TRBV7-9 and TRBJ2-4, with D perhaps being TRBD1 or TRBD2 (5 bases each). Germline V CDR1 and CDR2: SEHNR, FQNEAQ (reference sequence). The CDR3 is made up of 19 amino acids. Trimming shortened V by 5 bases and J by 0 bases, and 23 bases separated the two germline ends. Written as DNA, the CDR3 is TGTGCCAGCAGCGCGTCGGGACGGCGACCTCTTTCAGCCAAAAACATTCAGTACTTC. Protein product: CASSASGRRPLSAKNIQYF.